There are many counts of the clone carrying this TCR beta chain. In TCRdb, the 5' RACE reads were re-called with MiXCR into one record per CDR3 protein. The table shows about 700,000 distinct CDR3 sequences, with over 5% occurring only once. These data originate in a study of identical twins. The germline V gene encodes CDR1 DFQATT and CDR2 SNEGSKA (reference sequence). The CDR3 sequence is 12 residues long. V was clipped by 0 bases and J by 8 bases; unmatched bases: 1. This receptor was identified in a man between 18 and 35 years old in good health. Material: naive T cells sorted from blood. J is TRBJ2-1 and V is TRBV20-1; 7 bases align to TRBD2. As DNA, the CDR3 is TGCAGTGCTAGAGAGACTAGCCATGAGCAGTTCTTC. Its translation: CSARETSHEQFF.